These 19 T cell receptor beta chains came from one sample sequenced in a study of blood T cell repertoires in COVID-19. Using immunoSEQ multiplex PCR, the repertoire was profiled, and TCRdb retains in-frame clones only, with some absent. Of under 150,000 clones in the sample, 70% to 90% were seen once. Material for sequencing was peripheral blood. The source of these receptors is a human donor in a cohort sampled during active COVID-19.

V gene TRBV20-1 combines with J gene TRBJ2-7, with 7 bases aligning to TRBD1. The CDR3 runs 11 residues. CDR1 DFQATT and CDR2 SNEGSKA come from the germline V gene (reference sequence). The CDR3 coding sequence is TGCAGGGCACAGGGGTCCTACGAGCAGTACTTC. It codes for CRAQGSYEQYF.

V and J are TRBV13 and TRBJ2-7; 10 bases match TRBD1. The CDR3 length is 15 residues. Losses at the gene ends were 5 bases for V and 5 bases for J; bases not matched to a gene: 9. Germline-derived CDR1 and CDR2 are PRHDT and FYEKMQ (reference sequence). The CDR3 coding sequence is TGTGCCAGCAGCCCCACCGGGACAGGGGAACACGAGCAGTACTTC. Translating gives CASSPTGTGEHEQYF.

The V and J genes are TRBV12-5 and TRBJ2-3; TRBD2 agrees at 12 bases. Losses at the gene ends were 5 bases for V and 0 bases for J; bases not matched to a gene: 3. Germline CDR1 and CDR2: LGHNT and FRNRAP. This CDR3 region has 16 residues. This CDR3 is CASGPGTSGSTDTQYF. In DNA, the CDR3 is TGTGCTAGTGGTCCAGGGACTAGCGGGAGCACAGATACGCAGTATTTT.

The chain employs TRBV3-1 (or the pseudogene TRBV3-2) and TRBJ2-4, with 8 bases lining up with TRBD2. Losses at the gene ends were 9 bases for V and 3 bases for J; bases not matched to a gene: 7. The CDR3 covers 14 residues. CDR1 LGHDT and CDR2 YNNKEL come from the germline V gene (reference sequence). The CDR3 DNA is TGTGCCAGTTCTTCCGCGGGGGGCAAAAACATTCAGTACTTC. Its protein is CASSSAGGKNIQYF.

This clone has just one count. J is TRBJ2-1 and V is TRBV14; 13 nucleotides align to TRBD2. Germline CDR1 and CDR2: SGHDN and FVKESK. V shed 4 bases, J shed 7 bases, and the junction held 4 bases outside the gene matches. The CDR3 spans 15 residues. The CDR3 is CASSLLAGGPNEQFF. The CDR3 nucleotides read TGTGCCAGCAGCCTACTAGCGGGGGGGCCTAATGAGCAGTTCTTC.

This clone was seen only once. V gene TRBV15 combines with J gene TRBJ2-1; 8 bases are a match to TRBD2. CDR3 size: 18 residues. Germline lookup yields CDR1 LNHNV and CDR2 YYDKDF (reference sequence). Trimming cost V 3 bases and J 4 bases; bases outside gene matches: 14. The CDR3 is CATSSPLPAGGTYNEQFF. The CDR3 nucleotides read TGTGCCACCAGCAGTCCCTTGCCCGCGGGGGGAACTTACAATGAGCAGTTCTTC.

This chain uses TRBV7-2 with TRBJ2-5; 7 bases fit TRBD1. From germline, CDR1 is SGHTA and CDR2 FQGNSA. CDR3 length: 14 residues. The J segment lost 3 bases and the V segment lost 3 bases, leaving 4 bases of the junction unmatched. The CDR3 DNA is TGTGCCAGCAGCTTTGGGGACAGAAAAGAGACCCAGTACTTC. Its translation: CASSFGDRKETQYF.

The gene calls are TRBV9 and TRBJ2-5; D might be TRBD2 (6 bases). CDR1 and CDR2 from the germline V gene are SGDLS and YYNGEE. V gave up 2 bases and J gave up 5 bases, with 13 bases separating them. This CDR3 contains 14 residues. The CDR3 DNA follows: TGTGCCAGCAGCGTGGGAGGATCCAGGGAGACCCAGTACTTC. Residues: CASSVGGSRETQYF.

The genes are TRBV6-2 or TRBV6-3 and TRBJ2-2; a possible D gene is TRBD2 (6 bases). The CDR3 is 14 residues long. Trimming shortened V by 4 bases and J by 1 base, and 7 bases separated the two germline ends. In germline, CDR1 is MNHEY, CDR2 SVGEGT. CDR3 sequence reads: CASSWDWNTGELFF. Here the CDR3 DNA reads TGTGCCAGCAGTTGGGACTGGAACACCGGGGAGCTGTTTTTT.

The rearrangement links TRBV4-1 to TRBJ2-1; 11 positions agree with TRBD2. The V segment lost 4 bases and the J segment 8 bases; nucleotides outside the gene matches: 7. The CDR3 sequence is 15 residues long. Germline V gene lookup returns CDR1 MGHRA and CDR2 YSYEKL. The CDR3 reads CASSPASGGFDEQFF. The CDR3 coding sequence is TGCGCCAGCAGCCCAGCTAGCGGGGGGTTCGATGAGCAGTTCTTC.

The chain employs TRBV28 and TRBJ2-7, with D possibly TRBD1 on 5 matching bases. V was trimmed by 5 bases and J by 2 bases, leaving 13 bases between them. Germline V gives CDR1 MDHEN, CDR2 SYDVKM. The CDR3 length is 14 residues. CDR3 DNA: TGTGCCAGCAGTCTGGCAGGGTTGACCTACGAGCAGTACTTC. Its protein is CASSLAGLTYEQYF.

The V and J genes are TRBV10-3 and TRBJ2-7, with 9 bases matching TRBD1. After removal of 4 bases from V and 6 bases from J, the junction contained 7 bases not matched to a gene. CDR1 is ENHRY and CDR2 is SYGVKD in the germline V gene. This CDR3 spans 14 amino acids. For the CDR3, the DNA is TGTGCCATCAGTGGCCTAAGGGACAGGGTCGAGCAGTACTTC. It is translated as CAISGLRDRVEQYF.

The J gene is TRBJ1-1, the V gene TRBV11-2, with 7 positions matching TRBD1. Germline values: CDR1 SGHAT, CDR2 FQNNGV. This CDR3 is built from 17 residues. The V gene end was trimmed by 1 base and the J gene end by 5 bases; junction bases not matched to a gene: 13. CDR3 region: CASSLVGFRDSRTEAFF. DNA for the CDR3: TGTGCCAGCAGCTTAGTAGGTTTTAGGGACAGTAGAACTGAAGCTTTCTTT.

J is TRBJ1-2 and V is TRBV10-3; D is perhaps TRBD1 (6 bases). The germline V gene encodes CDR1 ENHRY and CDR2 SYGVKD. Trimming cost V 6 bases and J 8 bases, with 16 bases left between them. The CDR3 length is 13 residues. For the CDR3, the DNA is TGTGCCATCAGCCGGGACAATGACTGGGGCTACACCTTC. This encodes CAISRDNDWGYTF.

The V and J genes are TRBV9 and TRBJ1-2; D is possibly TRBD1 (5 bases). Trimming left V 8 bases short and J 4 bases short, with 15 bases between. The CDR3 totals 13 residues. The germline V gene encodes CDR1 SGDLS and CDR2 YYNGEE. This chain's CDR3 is CASKDSARYGYTF. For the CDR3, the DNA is TGTGCCAGTAAAGACAGCGCCCGCTATGGCTACACCTTC.

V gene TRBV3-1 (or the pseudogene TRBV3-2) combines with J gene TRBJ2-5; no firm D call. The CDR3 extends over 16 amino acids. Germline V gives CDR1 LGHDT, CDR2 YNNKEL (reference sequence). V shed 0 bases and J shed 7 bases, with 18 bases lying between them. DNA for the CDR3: TGTGCCAGCAGCCAAGATCCGCGCCGGGTATCGGGGACCCAGTACTTC. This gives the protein CASSQDPRRVSGTQYF.

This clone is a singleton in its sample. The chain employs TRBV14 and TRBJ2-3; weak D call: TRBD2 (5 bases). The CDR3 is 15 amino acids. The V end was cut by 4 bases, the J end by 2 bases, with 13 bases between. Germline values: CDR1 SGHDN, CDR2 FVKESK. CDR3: CASSLAGIFTDTQYF. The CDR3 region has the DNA TGTGCCAGCAGCCTCGCCGGGATCTTCACAGATACGCAGTATTTT.

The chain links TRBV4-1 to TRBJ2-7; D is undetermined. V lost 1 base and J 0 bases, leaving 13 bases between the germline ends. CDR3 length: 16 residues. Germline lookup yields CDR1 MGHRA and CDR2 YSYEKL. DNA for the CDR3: TGCGCCAGCAGCCAAGGGTACAGCTACAGCTCCTACGAGCAGTACTTC. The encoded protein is CASSQGYSYSSYEQYF.

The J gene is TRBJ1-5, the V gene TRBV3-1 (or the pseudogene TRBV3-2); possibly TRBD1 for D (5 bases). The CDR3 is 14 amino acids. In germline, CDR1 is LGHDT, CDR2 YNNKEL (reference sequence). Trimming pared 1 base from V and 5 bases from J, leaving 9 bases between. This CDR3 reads CASSQVPGDQPQHF. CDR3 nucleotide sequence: TGTGCCAGCAGCCAAGTGCCGGGGGATCAGCCCCAGCATTTT.